This TCR beta chain was retrieved from a study of early stage breast cancer tumors. Germline V gene data show CDR1 as MGHRA and CDR2 as YSYEKL. The CDR3 has 14 amino acids. The V end was cut by 1 base, the J end by 6 bases, with 12 bases between. Study-wide results and limits: Tumors had roughly 2.4-fold higher T cell density and higher clonality than adjacent normal breast tissue.

About this clone itself: The antigen is undetermined.

Profiled with immunoSEQ multiplex PCR; TCRdb holds only in-frame clones, not every one. The repertoire holds about 58,000 clones, with over 60% as singletons. This chain links TRBV4-1 with TRBJ1-1; D gene uncertain. Sequences were obtained from blood. This TCR was sampled from a person younger than 45 with breast cancer. CDR3 nucleotide sequence: TGCGCCAGCAGCCAAGGGCCGCGGGCGGCTGAAGCTTTCTTT. Its translation: CASSQGPRAAEAFF.